Listed below are T cell receptor beta chains from one sample, sequenced in a study of T cell responses to AZD1222 COVID-19 vaccine. TCRdb's table, derived via immunoSEQ multiplex PCR, lists solely in-frame clones and lacks some. The repertoire includes 100,000 to 150,000 clones, approximately 88% of them detected once, and about 29% sits in the top ten. The starting material was peripheral blood, obtained on day 0 of AZD1222 vaccination. All receptors derive from an adult in good health. CDR3s include the opening cysteine and the closing phenylalanine or tryptophan.

cdr3_aa,v_call,j_call,cdr3_length
CASSSGQGNTGELFF,TRBV5-1,TRBJ2-2,15
CAISESDASTDTQYF,TRBV10-3,TRBJ2-3,15
CASSQTSASGEQYF,TRBV3-1/TRBV3-2,TRBJ2-7,14
CASSYSGAGSYEQYF,TRBV6-5,TRBJ2-7,15
CASSVSRTGNYGYTF,TRBV6-2/TRBV6-3,TRBJ1-2,15
CASSLGGTSTDTQYF,TRBV7-2,TRBJ2-3,15
CASSPGQGVRNQPQHF,TRBV19,TRBJ1-5,16
CASSFGTGGIYGYTF,TRBV27,TRBJ1-2,15
CASSERLWRYQPQHF,TRBV6-1,TRBJ1-5,15
CASSFGAGGTGAHEQYF,TRBV27,TRBJ2-7,17
CASSERADSPLHF,TRBV6-4,TRBJ1-6,13
CASSQEPGSGTEAFF,TRBV3-1/TRBV3-2,TRBJ1-1,15
CASSSRDANTEAFF,TRBV5-1,TRBJ1-1,14
CASSFTGTGTEAFF,TRBV9,TRBJ1-1,14
CASSVVGVDSPLHF,TRBV9,TRBJ1-6,14
CASSVAMGSQYF,TRBV9,TRBJ2-5,12
CASSPRGDPQDTQYF,TRBV18,TRBJ2-3,15
CASSPPRQGTGEKLFF,TRBV16,TRBJ1-4,16
CASSEGFGSPLHF,TRBV2,TRBJ1-6,13
CAIRGRVGPQYF,TRBV10-3,TRBJ2-3,12
CASSLWGGSSYNEQFF,TRBV4-3,TRBJ2-1,16
CASSVQGGDEQYF,TRBV9,TRBJ2-7,13
CAGQGTGREKLFF,TRBV28,TRBJ1-4,13
CAGDDRASNTEAFF,TRBV6-5,TRBJ1-1,14
CASRTGPGDEQFF,TRBV12-3/TRBV12-4,TRBJ2-1,13
CASSAGSATPREQFF,TRBV2,TRBJ2-1,15
CASSALDRGRGNEQFF,TRBV9,TRBJ2-1,16
CASSPAWGSDEQFF,TRBV3-1/TRBV3-2,TRBJ2-1,14
CASSLQGAGELFF,TRBV6-2/TRBV6-3,TRBJ2-2,13